This passage covers 29 T cell receptor beta chains from one sample sequenced in a study of control samples from healthy donors and cancer patients (dated by TCRdb to about 2020). The method was the immunoSEQ multiplex PCR assay. Here the immuneACCESS table is served through TCRdb, limited to in-frame sequences with V and J called. Missing clones are a known gap in these copies; in checked studies unresolved V genes cover under half, and the rest lacks a known reason. This sample lists 60,000 or so clones; roughly 95% were detected once. The ten biggest clones cover about 1% of the sample. Sequenced sample: blood. Receptors were obtained from a woman in her late teens or twenties in good health.

This CDR3 reads CASGLAQGANTEAFF. DNA for the CDR3: TGTGCTAGTGGTTTGGCACAGGGGGCGAACACTGAAGCTTTCTTT. The chain has TRBV12-5 and TRBJ1-1; 9 bases are a match to TRBD1. In germline, CDR1 is LGHNT, CDR2 FRNRAP. Trimming at V came to 1 base and at J to 1 base, leaving 1 base not matched to a gene. This CDR3 has 15 amino acids.

V gene TRBV5-8 combines with J gene TRBJ2-1; D call uncertain. Between the trimmed V and J ends, which lost 2 bases and 3 bases, there was a span of 12 bases. The CDR3 has 15 amino acids. CDR1 and CDR2 (germline): SGHTS, YDEGEE. The CDR3 DNA reads TGTGCCAGCAGCTTCGGAAGGTCCATCTACAATGAGCAGTTCTTC. This gives the protein CASSFGRSIYNEQFF.

This clone was counted a single time. The CDR3 region has the DNA TGTGCCAGCTCACCACAGCGCGACACTGAAGCTTTCTTT. Its translation: CASSPQRDTEAFF. The chain has TRBV18 and TRBJ1-1; D is undetermined. Germline CDR1 is KGHSH and CDR2 is LQKENI. CDR3 length equals 13 residues. Trimming removed 1 base from V and 3 bases from J, with 6 bases in between.

The chain is built from TRBV4-2 and TRBJ2-3; D unresolved. The germline gives CDR1 LGHNA, CDR2 YNFKEQ. This CDR3 has 15 residues. V was trimmed by 4 bases and J by 0 bases, leaving 11 bases between them. CDR3 nucleotides: TGTGCCAGCAGCCCGATGACTTTTAGCACAGATACGCAGTATTTT. Translated: CASSPMTFSTDTQYF.

The V and J genes are TRBV7-8 and TRBJ2-7; 8 positions agree with TRBD1. CDR1 and CDR2 (germline): SGHVS, FQNEAQ. The CDR3 has 14 residues. The J segment lost 0 bases and the V segment lost 10 bases, leaving 8 bases of the junction unmatched. CDR3 bases: TGTGCCACCACGGACAGGGAAGGCTCCTACGAGCAGTACTTC. This translates into CATTDREGSYEQYF.

The V call is TRBV27, the J call TRBJ2-7, with D uncertain. The V gene lost 5 bases and the J gene lost 2 bases, with 13 bases spanning the gap. This CDR3 spans 14 amino acids. The germline gives CDR1 MNHEY, CDR2 SMNVEV (reference sequence). The CDR3 nucleotides are TGTGCCAGCAGTAAAGGCGTCAGAACCTACGAGCAGTACTTC. It is translated as CASSKGVRTYEQYF.

The genes are TRBV29-1 and TRBJ2-1, with 10 bases aligning to TRBD2. This CDR3 region has 13 residues. V gave up 7 bases and J gave up 6 bases; unmatched junction bases: 6. The germline V gene has CDR1 SQVTM and CDR2 ANQGSEA. CDR3 region: CSGKRGGTNEQFF. CDR3 bases: TGCAGCGGCAAGCGGGGGGGGACCAATGAGCAGTTCTTC.

The chain links TRBV9 to TRBJ1-2, with 8 bases lining up with TRBD1. The length of the CDR3 is 14 residues. The V and J ends lost 0 bases and 5 bases, in that order; junction bases with no gene match: 3. CDR1 and CDR2 from the germline V gene are SGDLS and YYNGEE. The CDR3, as DNA: TGTGCCAGCAGCGTAGGGGGGACAGGATATGGCTACACCTTC. Its translation: CASSVGGTGYGYTF.

The chain links TRBV15 to TRBJ1-4, with D possibly TRBD1 on 6 matching bases. V dropped 2 bases and J dropped 6 bases, with 16 bases sitting between them. CDR1 and CDR2 (germline): LNHNV, YYDKDF (reference sequence). The CDR3 contains 16 residues. CDR3 sequence (DNA): TGTGCCACCAGCAGAACACGGGTGGGGGCGGATGAAAAACTGTTTTTT. This codes for CATSRTRVGADEKLFF.

The DNA for the CDR3 is TGTGCCAGCAGCTTAGGAATGGGTGGCTACACCTTC. Its translation: CASSLGMGGYTF. V and J are TRBV7-2 and TRBJ1-2; D gene uncertain. In germline, CDR1 is SGHTA, CDR2 FQGNSA. V lost 1 base to trimming and J lost 7 bases, with 7 bases between them. The CDR3 spans 12 residues.

The V gene is TRBV29-1, the J gene TRBJ1-2; D is undetermined. Trimming pared 0 bases from V and 8 bases from J, leaving 10 bases between. Germline V gene lookup returns CDR1 SQVTM and CDR2 ANQGSEA. This CDR3 spans 12 amino acids. In DNA form, the CDR3 reads TGCAGCGTTGAAGACAGGAGGAGGGGCTACACCTTC. It specifies CSVEDRRRGYTF.

The V and J genes are TRBV5-6 and TRBJ1-1; D is possibly TRBD1 (6 bases). The V end was cut by 1 base, the J end by 3 bases, with 13 bases between. Germline assignment: CDR1 SGHDT and CDR2 YYEEEE. The CDR3 loop spans 15 amino acids. CDR3 DNA sequence: TGTGCCAGCAGCTTGCGCCCAGGGGAGGACACTGAAGCTTTCTTT. Protein sequence: CASSLRPGEDTEAFF.

A single count supports this clone. V is TRBV27 and J is TRBJ2-1, with D uncertain. Germline V gene lookup returns CDR1 MNHEY and CDR2 SMNVEV (reference sequence). Trimming left V 6 bases short and J 10 bases short, with 22 bases between. This CDR3 is 15 amino acids long. Here the CDR3 DNA reads TGTGCCAGCAGCTCGTCCCCCGTAGGTTCAGGAGAGCAGTTCTTC. Residues: CASSSSPVGSGEQFF.

J is TRBJ1-2 and V is TRBV9, with D tentatively TRBD1 (6 bases). V was shortened by 2 bases and J by 5 bases, with 13 bases between the two germline ends. From germline, CDR1 is SGDLS and CDR2 YYNGEE. The CDR3 is 14 residues long. The CDR3 reads CASSVSGALYGYTF. Here the CDR3 DNA reads TGTGCCAGCAGCGTCTCGGGGGCTTTGTATGGCTACACCTTC.

The CDR3 DNA reads TGTGCCAGCAGCTTAGATGGGGGAGATCAGCCCCAGCATTTT. Translated: CASSLDGGDQPQHF. The chain employs TRBV7-9 and TRBJ1-5; weak D call: TRBD1 (5 bases). The CDR3 has 14 amino acids. Germline V lookup: CDR1 SEHNR, CDR2 FQNEAQ (reference sequence). Trimming took off 1 base at V and 5 bases at J, with 9 bases between the two ends. Full variable domain (missing parts from reference TRBV7-9 and TRBJ1-5): DTGVSQNPRHKITKRGQNVTFRCDPISEHNRLYWYRQTLGQGPEFLTYFQNEAQLEKSRLLSDRFSAERPKGSFSTLEIQRTEQGDSAMYLCASSLDGGDQPQHFGDGTRLSIL.

The CDR3 bases are TGTGCCAGCAGTGAAGGACTAGCGGGTTACTACGAGCAGTACTTC. Amino acids: CASSEGLAGYYEQYF. The genes are TRBV6-1 and TRBJ2-7; the match to TRBD2 covers 10 bases. Germline V gene sequence: CDR1 MNHNS, CDR2 SASEGT. V shed 1 base and J 3 bases; nucleotides not matched to a gene: 3. The CDR3 totals 15 residues.

The rearrangement joins TRBV5-1 to TRBJ1-1; 8 bases fit TRBD1. This CDR3 spans 15 amino acids. V dropped 1 base and J dropped 0; count of bases not matched to a gene: 2. The germline V gene has CDR1 SGHRS and CDR2 YFSETQ. Here the CDR3 DNA reads TGCGCCAGCAGCTTGACACAGGGGGTGAACACTGAAGCTTTCTTT. Protein product: CASSLTQGVNTEAFF.

This clone was observed once. J is TRBJ1-1 and V is TRBV6-5; D is undetermined. V lost 8 bases, J lost 1 base, and 5 bases lay in between. In germline, CDR1 is MNHEY, CDR2 SVGAGI. CDR3 length equals 11 residues. CDR3 sequence reads: CASSANTEAFF. CDR3 in DNA: TGTGCCAGCTCGGCGAACACTGAAGCTTTCTTT.

The V and J genes are TRBV4-2 and TRBJ1-1; D ambiguous. V lost 0 bases and J lost 0, with 11 bases in between. CDR1 is LGHNA, CDR2 YNFKEQ, per germline. The length of the CDR3 is 16 residues. CDR3 loop: CASSQDFTDLNTEAFF. CDR3 sequence (DNA): TGTGCCAGCAGCCAAGATTTTACAGACTTGAACACTGAAGCTTTCTTT.

This sequence joins TRBV7-9 and TRBJ1-1; 8 bases map to TRBD1. The germline V gene has CDR1 SEHNR and CDR2 FQNEAQ (reference sequence). Germline trimming cut 5 bases from V and 0 bases from J; bases unmatched to any gene: 17. CDR3 size: 19 residues. The CDR3 sequence: CASSLMSVWTGILNTEAFF. CDR3 DNA sequence: TGTGCCAGCAGCCTTATGAGCGTCTGGACAGGGATTTTGAACACTGAAGCTTTCTTT.

Of note for this clone: The same CDR3 arises from other DNA sequences in this sample as well. The chain couples TRBV6-4 to TRBJ2-3; tentative D call: TRBD2 (7 bases). Per germline, CDR1 MRHNA and CDR2 SNTAGT. Trimming cost V 2 bases and J 0 bases, with 9 bases left between them. The CDR3 extends over 15 amino acids. The CDR3 sequence is CASSDGGASTDTQYF. The DNA of the CDR3 is TGTGCCAGCAGTGACGGGGGGGCTAGCACAGATACGCAGTATTTT.

V and J are TRBV6-6 and TRBJ2-7, with unresolved D. There are 15 residues in the CDR3. Trimming shortened V by 0 bases and J by 0 bases, and 9 bases separated the two germline ends. From germline, CDR1 is MNHNY and CDR2 SVGAGI (reference sequence). The CDR3 region is CASSYSYSTSYEQYF. The CDR3 DNA is TGTGCCAGCAGTTACTCTTACAGTACCTCCTACGAGCAGTACTTC.

J is TRBJ2-5 and V is TRBV4-3, with TRBD1 matching over 12 bases. The V segment lost 1 base and the J segment 5 bases; nucleotides outside the gene matches: 5. The germline V gene encodes CDR1 LGHNA and CDR2 YSLEER. There are 16 residues in the CDR3. This CDR3 is CASSQAGTGGWETQYF. For the CDR3, the DNA is TGCGCCAGCAGCCAAGCCGGGACAGGGGGCTGGGAGACCCAGTACTTC.

In this sample, this clone turned up once. V and J are TRBV10-3 and TRBJ1-3, with D possibly TRBD1 on 5 matching bases. The CDR3 contains 15 residues. Trimming took 3 bases from V and 0 from J, leaving 9 bases between them. The germline gives CDR1 ENHRY, CDR2 SYGVKD. Here the CDR3 DNA reads TGTGCCATCAGTGACGCAGGGAACTCTGGAAACACCATATATTTT. Translated: CAISDAGNSGNTIYF.

The rearrangement joins TRBV5-1 to TRBJ1-4; D is possibly TRBD1 (6 bases). Between the trimmed V and J ends, which lost 0 bases and 0 bases, there was a span of 18 bases. CDR3 size: 19 residues. The germline CDR1 and CDR2 sequences are SGHRS and YFSETQ. DNA for the CDR3: TGCGCCAGCAGCTTGGCCGTTACGGGGGCCCCGGCAACTAATGAAAAACTGTTTTTT. Translating it yields CASSLAVTGAPATNEKLFF. Supplemented by reference TRBV5-1 and TRBJ1-4, the full variable domain reads KAGVTQTPRYLIKTRGQQVTLSCSPISGHRSVSWYQQTPGQGLQFLFEYFSETQRNKGNFPGRFSGRQFSNSRSEMNVSTLELGDSALYLCASSLAVTGAPATNEKLFFGSGTQLSVL.

The chain joins TRBV5-6 to TRBJ2-5; 10 bases line up with TRBD1. This CDR3 contains 16 residues. V lost 3 bases, J lost 5 bases, and 10 bases stayed unmatched. Germline V gives CDR1 SGHDT, CDR2 YYEEEE. As DNA, the CDR3 is TGTGCCAGCAGCTCGGTCGACAGGGGGCTAGTGGAGACCCAGTACTTC. As protein: CASSSVDRGLVETQYF.

The rearrangement links TRBV5-1 to TRBJ2-2; 8 positions agree with TRBD2. Germline CDR1 SGHRS, CDR2 YFSETQ. The length of the CDR3 is 15 residues. With V trimmed by 4 bases and J by 4 bases, 6 bases remained unmatched. DNA for the CDR3: TGCGCCAGCAGCCAGGTAGCGGGGCCCACCGGGGAGCTGTTTTTT. Translation: CASSQVAGPTGELFF.

This clone was counted a single time. The chain combines TRBV5-1 with TRBJ1-2; D uncertain. The V gene lost 0 bases and the J gene lost 8 bases, with 14 bases spanning the gap. The CDR3 runs 14 residues. The germline CDR1 and CDR2 sequences are SGHRS and YFSETQ. Here the CDR3 DNA reads TGCGCCAGCAGCTTGGTCCAGAGCCCTTGGGGCTACACCTTC. Its translation is CASSLVQSPWGYTF.

The rearrangement uses TRBV30 and TRBJ1-2, with TRBD1 as a possible D gene (6 bases). Per the germline V gene, CDR1 is GTSNPN and CDR2 is SVGIG (reference sequence). V lost 1 base to trimming and J lost 8 bases, with 17 bases between them. CDR3 length: 14 amino acids. Here the CDR3 DNA reads TGTGCCTGGAGTGCTATACAGGGTGTAGACGGCTACACCTTC. This translates into CAWSAIQGVDGYTF.